The T cell receptor beta chain under discussion was sequenced for a study of cytomegalovirus exposure and HLA in healthy donors (dated by TCRdb to 2017 to 2019). For the study in its entirety: A later analysis indicated that the 130 or so validation repertoires were generated on the platform also employed for the approximately 700 repertoires of the first cohort. High-throughput TCR immunosequencing, statistical association of individual TCRs with disease status, and machine learning were combined to predict cytomegalovirus infection status. In addition to the first cohort of several hundred subjects, a separate validation cohort of 130 or so different subjects was used. The study aimed to test whether signatures of past pathogen exposure could be identified by cataloging public T cell receptors.

Regarding this clone: Its antigen remains undetermined. No per-base quality is available; no much larger clone lies one base away.

Cut back by 4 bases and 1 base, the V and J ends lie 15 bases apart. The CDR3 measures 15 amino acids from cysteine to phenylalanine. Solely the CDR3 DNA is kept, with 45 bases framed from the first base. The germline V gene specifies SGDLS as CDR1 and YYNGEE as CDR2. What the authors observed across the whole study: Cytomegalovirus status was reported to be diagnosed by the classifier with high specificity and sensitivity in both the original and validation cohorts. It was suggested by the authors that the approach could potentially be generalized to other disease states and immunological phenotypes. Of the cluster scores, about 94% were above 0 in a later analysis, which found that TCRs clustered in the first cohort also tended to co-occur in the 120 or so validation repertoires. In vitro tests confirmed that a few of the cytomegalovirus-associated TCR beta chains recognize cytomegalovirus antigens. A later analysis had no HLA typing for the validation cohort, so co-occurrence there was scored across all 130 or so repertoires. While some public TCRs were present in many individuals, most TCR sequences turned up only very rarely across donors. A total of 150 or so TCR beta chains were listed by the study as associated with cytomegalovirus.

The donors were included in the validation cohort of 120 subjects, a group kept apart from the 666-subject first cohort. Library prep was done by the immunoSEQ multiplex PCR assay. Under the source paper's analysis protocol: A statistical classification framework was developed to diagnose cytomegalovirus status using the catalog of TCR beta chain sequences. TCRdb carries this immuneACCESS record with in-frame sequences only. Its versions omit some clonotypes, under half of them owing to an unresolved V gene in the studies checked, with the rest unexplained. V, J and clone size were drawn from that table, and D and trimming were deduced from the DNA. In all, the sample holds 190,000 or so clones, and about four fifths of those were seen once. Roughly 2.8% of the sample lies in the top ten.

The clonotype comes from a woman under 30 in good health and CMV-seropositive. The specimen sequenced was PBMCs. The chain was built from TRBV9 and TRBJ2-7; the D gene is perhaps TRBD1, on 5 matching bases. The bases read TGTGCCAGCAGCCCACACTGGACACGATCCTACGAGCAGTACTTC. Translation gives CASSPHWTRSYEQYF.